A selection of T cell receptor beta chains follows, all from one sample in a study of radiotherapy plus CTLA-4 blockade in lung cancer. Profiling relied on immunoSEQ multiplex PCR, and the TCRdb table lists in-frame clones only, not all of them. Of 11,000 to 15,000 clones in the sample, 70% to 90% were seen once. The material sequenced was peripheral blood, taken from a patient treated with radiotherapy plus ipilimumab. These receptor sequences come from a human donor with non-small cell lung cancer that progressed on radiotherapy plus ipilimumab. Some clones in this sample may be carry-over from other donors' samples. Each CDR3 is given with its conserved first and last residue. A D gene is named only where the DNA matches it firmly. Expanded clones are given a class, and other clones once, few, many or no size at all.

j_gene: TRBJ2-2
abundance: .
v_gene: TRBV19
d_gene: .
CDR3aa: CASSIIASTGELFF
CDR3nt: TGTGCCAGTAGTATAATTGCTAGTACCGGGGAGCTGTTTTTT

j_gene: TRBJ2-3
abundance: .
v_gene: TRBV5-1
d_gene: TRBD1
CDR3aa: CASSLRTGIYTDTQYF
CDR3nt: TGCGCCAGCAGCCTCCGGACAGGGATTTACACAGATACGCAGTATTTT

j_gene: TRBJ2-3
abundance: .
v_gene: TRBV5-8
d_gene: TRBD2
CDR3aa: CASSSLAGDYPDTQYF
CDR3nt: TGTGCCAGCAGCTCTTTAGCGGGGGATTACCCGGATACGCAGTATTTT

j_gene: TRBJ1-4
abundance: .
v_gene: TRBV14
d_gene: TRBD1
CDR3aa: CASSPRAPGTGRPNEKLFF
CDR3nt: TGTGCCAGCAGCCCTAGAGCTCCTGGGACAGGCCGCCCTAATGAAAAACTGTTTTTT

j_gene: TRBJ2-3
abundance: .
v_gene: TRBV7-9
d_gene: TRBD2
CDR3aa: CASSEPSGLAGTDTQYF
CDR3nt: TGTGCCAGCAGCGAGCCCTCCGGACTAGCGGGAACAGATACGCAGTATTTT

j_gene: TRBJ2-1
abundance: .
v_gene: TRBV7-8
d_gene: TRBD2
CDR3aa: CASSLEGLAGAPLWFF
CDR3nt: TGTGCCAGCAGCTTAGAAGGACTAGCGGGAGCACCTTTATGGTTCTTC

j_gene: TRBJ1-6
abundance: .
v_gene: TRBV6-5
d_gene: .
CDR3aa: CASRAEMIYNSPLHF
CDR3nt: TGTGCCAGCAGAGCGGAAATGATCTATAATTCACCCCTCCACTTT

j_gene: TRBJ2-1
abundance: few
v_gene: TRBV4-3
d_gene: .
CDR3aa: CASSQEATIGYEQFF
CDR3nt: TGCGCCAGCAGCCAAGAGGCGACTATAGGCTATGAGCAGTTCTTC

j_gene: TRBJ2-3
abundance: .
v_gene: TRBV5-6
d_gene: TRBD2
CDR3aa: CASGLAGGPSDTQYF
CDR3nt: TGTGCCAGCGGGTTAGCGGGAGGGCCCTCAGATACGCAGTATTTT

j_gene: TRBJ2-7
abundance: .
v_gene: TRBV30
d_gene: TRBD2
CDR3aa: CAWSREDEQYF
CDR3nt: TGTGCCTGGAGTCGGGAGGACGAGCAGTACTTC

j_gene: TRBJ2-3
abundance: .
v_gene: TRBV7-2
d_gene: TRBD2
CDR3aa: CASSLGRLAGKTDTQYF
CDR3nt: TGTGCCAGTAGCTTAGGCCGACTAGCGGGGAAAACCGATACGCAGTATTTT

j_gene: TRBJ2-1
abundance: few
v_gene: TRBV7-2
d_gene: .
CDR3aa: CASSPNGRGLYNEQFF
CDR3nt: TGTGCCAGCAGTCCCAACGGTCGGGGACTTTACAATGAGCAGTTCTTC

j_gene: TRBJ2-7
abundance: .
v_gene: TRBV7-3
d_gene: .
CDR3aa: CASSPSPGQRDEQYF
CDR3nt: TGTGCCAGCAGCCCCTCACCGGGACAACGGGACGAGCAGTACTTC